This entry concerns a single T cell receptor beta chain. The sample is drawn from a study of shared clonotypes between healthy human individuals. The V gene lost 3 bases and the J gene lost 0 bases, with 16 bases spanning the gap. Germline V CDR1 and CDR2: SGHTA, FQGNSA. CDR3 length: 17 residues. The protocol was immunoSEQ multiplex PCR, while the TCRdb copy is restricted to in-frame clones and leaves out a portion. Of about 1.1 million clones in the sample, around 78% were seen once. The rearrangement joins TRBV7-2 to TRBJ2-3; TRBD2 might be the D (7 bases). This TCR derives from a young man in good health. Some clones in this sample may be carry-over from other donors' samples. Sequenced input: memory CD4+ T cells from PBMCs. Described subset: CD45RA-negative fraction. CDR3 nucleotide sequence: TGTGCCAGCAGCTTTCTCGGGGGGCCCTTTAGCACAGATACGCAGTATTTT. It encodes CASSFLGGPFSTDTQYF.